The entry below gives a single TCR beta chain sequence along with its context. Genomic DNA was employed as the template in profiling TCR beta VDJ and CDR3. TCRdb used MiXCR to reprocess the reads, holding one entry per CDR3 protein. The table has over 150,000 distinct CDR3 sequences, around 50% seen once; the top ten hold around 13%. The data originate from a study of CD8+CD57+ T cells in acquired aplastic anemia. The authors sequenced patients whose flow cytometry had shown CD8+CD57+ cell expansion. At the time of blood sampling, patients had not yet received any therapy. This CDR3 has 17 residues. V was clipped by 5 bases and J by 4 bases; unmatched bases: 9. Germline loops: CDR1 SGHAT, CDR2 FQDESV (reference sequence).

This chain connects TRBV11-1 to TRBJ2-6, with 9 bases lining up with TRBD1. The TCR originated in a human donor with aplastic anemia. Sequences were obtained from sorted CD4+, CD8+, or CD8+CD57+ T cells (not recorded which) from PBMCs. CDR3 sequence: CASSSPGTGFGANVLTF. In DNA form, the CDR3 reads TGTGCCAGCAGCAGTCCCGGGACAGGGTTCGGGGCCAACGTCCTGACTTTC.